The clone carrying this TCR beta chain was seen a handful of times. Its cognate antigen is unknown. This sample stems from a study of identical twins. Among all donors, each was a healthy Caucasian. TCRdb reprocessed the 5' RACE reads via MiXCR and lists one record per CDR3 protein. The sample lists about 490,000 distinct CDR3 sequences, 13% to 15% occurring once. The study's findings and limits: Insertion counts were lower in abundant cord blood beta clonotypes, a trend that memory repertoires did not show.

Germline-derived CDR1 and CDR2 are SGHRS and YFSETQ. J was trimmed by 5 bases and V by 1 base; bases with no gene match: 4. This CDR3 is built from 14 residues. The same data also went into a second study, on yellow fever vaccine responses in identical twins. This second report adds: In identical twins, vaccine T cell responses appeared partly shared and partly individual.

The chain carries TRBV5-1 and TRBJ2-7; TRBD1 matches 9 bases. The TCR sequence derives from a woman younger than 35 in good health. The sample consisted of CD4+ T cells sorted from blood. The CDR3 DNA follows: TGCGCCAGCAGCTTGTGGGACAGGGTCGACGAGCAGTACTTC. Protein: CASSLWDRVDEQYF.